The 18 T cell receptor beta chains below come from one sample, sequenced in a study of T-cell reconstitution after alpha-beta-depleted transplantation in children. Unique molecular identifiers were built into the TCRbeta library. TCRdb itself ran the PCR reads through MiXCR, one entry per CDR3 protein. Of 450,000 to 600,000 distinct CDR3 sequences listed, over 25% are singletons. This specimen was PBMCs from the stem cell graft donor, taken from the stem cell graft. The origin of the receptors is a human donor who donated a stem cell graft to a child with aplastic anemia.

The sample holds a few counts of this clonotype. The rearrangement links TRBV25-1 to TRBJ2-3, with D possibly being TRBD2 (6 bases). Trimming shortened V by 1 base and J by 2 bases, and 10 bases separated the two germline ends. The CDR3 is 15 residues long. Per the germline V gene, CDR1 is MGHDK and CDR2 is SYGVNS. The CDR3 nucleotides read TGTGCCAGCAGTGAATGGAGGGATTTCACAGATACGCAGTATTTT. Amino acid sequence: CASSEWRDFTDTQYF.

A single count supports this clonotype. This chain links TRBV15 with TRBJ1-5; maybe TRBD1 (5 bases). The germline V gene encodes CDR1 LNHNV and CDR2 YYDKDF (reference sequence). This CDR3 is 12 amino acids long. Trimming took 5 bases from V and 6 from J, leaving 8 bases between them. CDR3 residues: CATSEGVQPQHF. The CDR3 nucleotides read TGTGCCACCAGCGAAGGGGTTCAGCCCCAGCATTTT.

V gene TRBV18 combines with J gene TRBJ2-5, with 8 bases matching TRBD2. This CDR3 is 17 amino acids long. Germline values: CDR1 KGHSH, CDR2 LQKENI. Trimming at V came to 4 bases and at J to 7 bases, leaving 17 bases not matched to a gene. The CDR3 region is CASSRASGAGATGTQYF. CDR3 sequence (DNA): TGTGCCAGCTCACGGGCGAGCGGAGCGGGAGCTACGGGGACCCAGTACTTC.

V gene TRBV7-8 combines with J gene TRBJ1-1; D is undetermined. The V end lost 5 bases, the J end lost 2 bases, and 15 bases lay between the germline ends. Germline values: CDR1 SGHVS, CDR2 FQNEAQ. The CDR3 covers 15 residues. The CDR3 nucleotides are TGTGCCAGCAGCAACCTCCAGGAGGGTAACACTGAAGCTTTCTTT. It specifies CASSNLQEGNTEAFF.

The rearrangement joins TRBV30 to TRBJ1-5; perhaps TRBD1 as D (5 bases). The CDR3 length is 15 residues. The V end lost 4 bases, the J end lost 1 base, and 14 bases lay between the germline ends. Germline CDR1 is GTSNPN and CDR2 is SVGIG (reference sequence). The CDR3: CAWNYGRASNQPQHF. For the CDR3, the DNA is TGTGCCTGGAATTATGGCAGGGCAAGCAATCAGCCCCAGCATTTT.

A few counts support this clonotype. The CDR3 DNA sequence: TGCAGTGCTGATTCCCCCTTGACTAGCAGGGAGGGTGAGCAGTTCTTC. Its protein product is CSADSPLTSREGEQFF. The J gene is TRBJ2-1, the V gene TRBV20-1; 7 bases fit TRBD2. CDR3 length: 16 amino acids. Unmatched junction bases numbered 19, after V lost 5 bases and J lost 9 bases. In germline, CDR1 is DFQATT, CDR2 SNEGSKA (reference sequence).

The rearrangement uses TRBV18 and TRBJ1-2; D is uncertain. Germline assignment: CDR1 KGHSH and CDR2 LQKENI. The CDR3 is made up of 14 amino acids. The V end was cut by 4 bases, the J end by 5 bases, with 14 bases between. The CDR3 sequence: CASSQSGREYGYTF. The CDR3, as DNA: TGTGCCAGCTCACAGTCCGGTCGGGAATATGGCTACACCTTC. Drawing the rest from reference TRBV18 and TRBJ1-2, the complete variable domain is NAGVMQNPRHLVRRRGQEARLRCSPMKGHSHVYWYRQLPEEGLKFMVYLQKENIIDESGMPKERFSAEFPKEGPSILRIQQVVRGDSAAYFCASSQSGREYGYTFGSGTRLTVV.

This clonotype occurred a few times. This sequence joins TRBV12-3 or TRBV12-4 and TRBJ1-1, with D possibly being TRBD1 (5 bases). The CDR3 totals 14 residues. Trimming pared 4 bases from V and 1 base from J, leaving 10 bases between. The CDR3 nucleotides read TGTGCCAGCAGTTCTTCAGGGTGGAACACTGAAGCTTTCTTT. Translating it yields CASSSSGWNTEAFF.

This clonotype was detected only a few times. DNA of the CDR3: TGTGCCAGCAGTTATCTTGCGAGGCAGCCCCAGCATTTT. Translated, it gives CASSYLARQPQHF. This chain connects TRBV12-3 or TRBV12-4 to TRBJ1-5; D gene ambiguous. The CDR3 consists of 13 residues. V lost 4 bases and J 7 bases, leaving 11 bases between the germline ends.

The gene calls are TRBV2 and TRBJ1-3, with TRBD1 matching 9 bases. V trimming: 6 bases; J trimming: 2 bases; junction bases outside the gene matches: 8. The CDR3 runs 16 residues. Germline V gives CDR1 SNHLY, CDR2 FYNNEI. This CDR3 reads CASRVQGAVPGNTIYF. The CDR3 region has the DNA TGTGCCAGCAGGGTACAGGGGGCGGTCCCTGGAAACACCATATATTTT.

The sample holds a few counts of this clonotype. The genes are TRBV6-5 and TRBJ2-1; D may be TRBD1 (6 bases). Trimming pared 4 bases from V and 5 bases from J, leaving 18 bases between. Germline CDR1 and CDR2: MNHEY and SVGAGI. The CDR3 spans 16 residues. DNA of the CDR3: TGTGCCAGCAGTTCCACAGGGACCCCACCGGACAATGAGCAGTTCTTC. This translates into CASSSTGTPPDNEQFF.

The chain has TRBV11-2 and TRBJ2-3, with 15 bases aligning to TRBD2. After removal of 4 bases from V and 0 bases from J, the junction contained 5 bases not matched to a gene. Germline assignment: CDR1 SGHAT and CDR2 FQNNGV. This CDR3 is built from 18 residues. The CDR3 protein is CASSYGTSGRRSTDTQYF. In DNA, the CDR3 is TGTGCCAGCAGCTACGGGACTAGCGGGAGGCGGAGCACAGATACGCAGTATTTT.

Here the CDR3 reads CASSSWDRGRPLNTEAFF. DNA of the CDR3: TGTGCCAGCAGTTCCTGGGACAGGGGGCGACCCCTGAACACTGAAGCTTTCTTT. The chain couples TRBV28 to TRBJ1-1, with 12 bases identical to TRBD1. The CDR3 is 18 residues long. Germline V CDR1 and CDR2: MDHEN, SYDVKM. Trimming took 4 bases from V and 0 from J; bases not matched to a gene: 9.

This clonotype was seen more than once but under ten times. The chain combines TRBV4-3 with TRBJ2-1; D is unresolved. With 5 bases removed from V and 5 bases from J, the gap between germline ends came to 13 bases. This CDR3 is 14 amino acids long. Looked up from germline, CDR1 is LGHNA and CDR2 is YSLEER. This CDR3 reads CASSNRYRDNEQFF. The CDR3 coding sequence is TGCGCCAGCAGCAACCGATACCGGGACAATGAGCAGTTCTTC.

The CDR3 reads CASSPGGGGSNTEAFF. CDR3 sequence (DNA): TGCGCCAGCAGCCCCGGAGGGGGAGGTTCGAACACTGAAGCTTTCTTT. V usage is TRBV5-1 and J usage is TRBJ1-1, with D perhaps matching TRBD1 (6 bases). Germline CDR1 is SGHRS and CDR2 is YFSETQ. V lost 4 bases and J lost 1, with 17 bases in between. The CDR3 has 16 amino acids.

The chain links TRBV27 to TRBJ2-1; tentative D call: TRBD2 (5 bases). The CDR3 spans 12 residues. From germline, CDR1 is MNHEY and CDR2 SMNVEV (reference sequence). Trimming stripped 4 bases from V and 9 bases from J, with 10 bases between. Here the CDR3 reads CASSSVAGEQFF. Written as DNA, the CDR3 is TGTGCCAGCAGTTCCGTGGCGGGTGAGCAGTTCTTC.

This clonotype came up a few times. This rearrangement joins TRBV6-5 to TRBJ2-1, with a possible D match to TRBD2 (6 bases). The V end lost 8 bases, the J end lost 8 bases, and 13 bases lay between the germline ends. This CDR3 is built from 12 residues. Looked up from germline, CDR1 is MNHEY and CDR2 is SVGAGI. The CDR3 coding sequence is TGTGCCAGCCGTCGGACGGGGGATGAGCAGTTCTTC. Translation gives CASRRTGDEQFF.

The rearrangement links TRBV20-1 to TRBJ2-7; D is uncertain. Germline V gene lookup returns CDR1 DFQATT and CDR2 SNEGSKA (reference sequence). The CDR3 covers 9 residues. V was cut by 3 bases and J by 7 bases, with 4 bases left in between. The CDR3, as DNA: TGCAGTGCTAGGGTTGAGCAGTACTTC. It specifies CSARVEQYF.